This entry lists 8 T cell receptor beta chains sequenced from one sample in a study of identical twins. TCRdb passed the 5' RACE reads through MiXCR, listing each CDR3 protein once. Among about 240,000 distinct CDR3 sequences listed, approximately 8% were seen once. The data also belong to a second study, concerning yellow fever vaccine responses in identical twins.

What was sequenced was CD8+ T cells sorted from blood. These receptors all come from a woman between 18 and 29 years old in good health.

The chain joins TRBV7-9 to TRBJ1-6, with D maybe TRBD1 (5 bases). This CDR3 is built from 15 residues. V lost 8 bases and J lost 6, with 17 bases in between. Germline V gives CDR1 SEHNR, CDR2 FQNEAQ (reference sequence). CDR3 region: CASQFPGDRNSPLHF. The CDR3 DNA reads TGTGCCAGCCAGTTCCCGGGGGACCGTAATTCACCCCTCCACTTT. The whole variable domain, remainder taken from reference TRBV7-9 and TRBJ1-6, is DTGVSQNPRHKITKRGQNVTFRCDPISEHNRLYWYRQTLGQGPEFLTYFQNEAQLEKSRLLSDRFSAERPKGSFSTLEIQRTEQGDSAMYLCASQFPGDRNSPLHFGNGTRLTVT.

This clonotype has a count of ten or more. This sequence joins TRBV11-2 and TRBJ2-7; D perhaps matches TRBD1 (6 bases). Trimming stripped 2 bases from V and 2 bases from J, with 13 bases between. Germline V gene sequence: CDR1 SGHAT, CDR2 FQNNGV. The CDR3 runs 15 residues. This CDR3 is CASSLQAGAAYEQYV. In nucleotides, the CDR3 is TGTGCCAGCAGCTTACAAGCAGGGGCCGCCTACGAGCAGTACGTC.

This clonotype was seen at least ten times. This rearrangement joins TRBV28 to TRBJ2-1; D remains ambiguous. V lost 5 bases and J lost 9, with 8 bases in between. Germline CDR1 MDHEN, CDR2 SYDVKM. The CDR3 contains 11 residues. The CDR3 sequence: CASSPSREQFF. In DNA form, the CDR3 reads TGTGCCAGCAGTCCAAGCCGTGAGCAGTTCTTC.

This clonotype was seen repeatedly, ten times or more. The rearrangement uses TRBV3-1 and TRBJ2-1; perhaps TRBD1 as D (5 bases). V lost 0 bases, J lost 0 bases, and 12 bases lay in between. This CDR3 contains 17 residues. Germline V CDR1 and CDR2: LGHDT, YNNKEL (reference sequence). Here the CDR3 reads CASSQDFGDSSYNEQFF. The CDR3, as DNA: TGTGCCAGCAGCCAAGATTTCGGCGACAGCTCCTACAATGAGCAGTTCTTC.

This clonotype was detected ten times or more. V usage is TRBV5-6 and J usage is TRBJ2-1; D may match TRBD1 or TRBD2 (5 bases each). The CDR3 sequence is 12 residues long. V lost 2 bases, J lost 8 bases, and 8 bases lay in between. Germline CDR1 and CDR2: SGHDT and YYEEEE. The CDR3 DNA reads TGTGCCAGCAGCTTCGGGACGGATGAGCAGTTCTTC. As protein: CASSFGTDEQFF.

Many counts were recorded for this clonotype. The J gene is TRBJ2-4, the V gene TRBV12-3 or TRBV12-4; 9 bases align to TRBD2. After removal of 5 bases from V and 7 bases from J, the junction contained 6 bases not matched to a gene. This CDR3 comprises 14 residues. In DNA, the CDR3 is TGTGCCAGCAGTCCACCTAGCGGGAAGAACATTCAGTACTTC. Translation gives CASSPPSGKNIQYF.

This clonotype was recorded at least ten times. The CDR3 reads CASSPGTSGYYEQYF. Written as DNA, the CDR3 is TGTGCCAGCAGCCCCGGGACTAGCGGGTACTACGAGCAGTACTTC. The V and J genes are TRBV7-7 and TRBJ2-7; 12 positions match TRBD2. V shed 5 bases, J shed 3 bases, and the junction held 5 bases outside the gene matches. The CDR3 has 15 amino acids. The germline CDR1 and CDR2 sequences are SSHAT and FNYEAQ (reference sequence). The whole variable domain, filled in from reference TRBV7-7 and TRBJ2-7, reads GAGVSQSPRYKVTKRGQDVTLRCDPISSHATLYWYQQALGQGPEFLTYFNYEAQPDKSGLPSDRFSAERPEGSISTLTIQRTEQRDSAMYRCASSPGTSGYYEQYFGPGTRLTVT.

V gene TRBV20-1 combines with J gene TRBJ2-2, with TRBD2 matching 14 bases. Per the germline V gene, CDR1 is DFQATT and CDR2 is SNEGSKA (reference sequence). Trimming at V came to 6 bases and at J to 0 bases, leaving 6 bases not matched to a gene. The CDR3 is 17 residues long. The CDR3 DNA reads TGCAGTGCCCTGGGACTAGCGGGGGCCTCGAACACCGGGGAGCTGTTTTTT. Its translation: CSALGLAGASNTGELFF.